This T cell receptor (beta chain) was recovered during a study of shared clonotypes between healthy human individuals. General observations from the study: Generation probabilities of non-shared clonotypes were lower (relative to those shared by all four donors).

CDR1 is MGHRA and CDR2 is YSYEKL in the germline V gene. The V segment lost 2 bases and the J segment 2 bases; nucleotides outside the gene matches: 8. The CDR3 runs 17 residues. As for this clone: The antigen remains undetermined.

The input for sorted-subset replicate PCRs was about 0.2 ug DNA, some 30,000 T cell genomes. Authors' methods: Junction-only sequences without quality scores were provided by ImmunoSEQ, so filtering was different. TCRdb's copy holds only in-frame clones and misses some; the assay was immunoSEQ multiplex PCR. V and J calls plus clone size are reproduced from that table; the DNA served to infer D and trimming. Found here are roughly 2.5 million clones, roughly nine tenths of them singletons; the top ten hold roughly 0.13%. Sequencing used naive CD4+ T cells sorted from blood. This sample's subset: CD45RA+ positively selected. The source of this sequence is a man between 18 and 29 years old in good health. V is TRBV4-1 and J is TRBJ2-2, with 7 bases matching TRBD2. The CDR3 is CASSQPRSGENTGELFF. As DNA, the CDR3 is TGCGCCAGCAGCCAACCAAGAAGCGGGGAAAACACCGGGGAGCTGTTTTTT.